The 5 T cell receptor beta chains below were found in one sample sequenced in a study of cytomegalovirus exposure and HLA in healthy donors. Produced via immunoSEQ multiplex PCR; TCRdb's table is partial and in-frame only. The table has fewer than 85,000 clones, approximately 96% seen once. Material: PBMCs. The receptor set was obtained from a woman aged 18-29 years in good health and CMV-seronegative.

J is TRBJ2-7 and V is TRBV4-1; D unresolved. Germline loops: CDR1 MGHRA, CDR2 YSYEKL. Between the trimmed V and J ends, which lost 2 bases and 3 bases, there was a span of 11 bases. The CDR3 sequence is 14 residues long. The CDR3 sequence is CASSQHQRLYEQYF. CDR3 bases: TGCGCCAGCAGCCAACACCAGCGTCTCTACGAGCAGTACTTC.

This clone was observed once. The chain combines TRBV27 with TRBJ2-2; 7 nucleotides match TRBD1. Germline loops: CDR1 MNHEY, CDR2 SMNVEV (reference sequence). The V and J ends lost 4 bases and 4 bases, in that order; junction bases with no gene match: 6. CDR3 length equals 15 residues. CDR3 sequence reads: CASSSRGSTTGELFF. CDR3 DNA sequence: TGTGCCAGCAGTTCCAGGGGGTCTACCACCGGGGAGCTGTTTTTT.

The rearrangement uses TRBV29-1 and TRBJ1-2; TRBD1 matches at 8 bases. With V trimmed by 3 bases and J by 6 bases, 6 bases remained unmatched. CDR3 size: 13 residues. The germline V gene encodes CDR1 SQVTM and CDR2 ANQGSEA. CDR3: CSVDRGLFHGYTF. In DNA form, the CDR3 reads TGCAGCGTTGACAGGGGGCTTTTTCATGGCTACACCTTC.

This rearrangement joins TRBV28 to TRBJ1-1; possibly TRBD1 for D (6 bases). The CDR3 is 15 residues long. Germline assignment: CDR1 MDHEN and CDR2 SYDVKM. The V end lost 2 bases, the J end lost 6 bases, and 16 bases lay between the germline ends. CDR3 protein: CASSLGGQGKAEAFF. CDR3 nucleotides: TGTGCCAGCAGTTTAGGGGGCCAGGGGAAGGCTGAAGCTTTCTTT.

The chain joins TRBV21-1 to TRBJ2-7; the table gives TRBD1 as D, unverified against the DNA. TRBV21-1 is given as a pseudogene. The CDR3 is made up of 15 amino acids. The CDR3 sequence is CASSSYRDLEYEQYF. CDR3 nucleotide sequence: TGTGCCAGCAGCAGTTACAGGGACCTCGAATACGAGCAGTACTTC.